Below, 26 T cell receptor beta chains from the same sample are listed, as sequenced in a study of T cells in women clearing cervical HPV infection. The data were produced by immunoSEQ multiplex PCR, yet TCRdb's version contains in-frame clones alone and is incomplete. The table for this sample gives tens of thousands of clones. The sample comprised blood buffy coat. These receptors all come from a woman between 18 and 70 years old with a cervical HPV16 infection that either progressed to CIN3+ or cleared (not recorded which).

Notes on this clone: The read halts 3 residues ahead of the CDR3 end, with the missing end drawn from the germline J gene. The rearrangement joins TRBV13 to TRBJ2-3; TRBD2 aligns across 10 bases. Germline CDR1 PRHDT, CDR2 FYEKMQ (reference sequence). This CDR3 comprises 15 residues. The CDR3 region is CASSTLAGVKETQYF. The covered CDR3 bases are TGTGCCAGCAGCACCCTAGCGGGGGTCAAAGAGACG.

With regard to this clone: From the germline J gene comes the end of the CDR3, since the read stops 3 residues before it. Other DNA sequences in this specimen translate into the identical CDR3. The chain uses TRBV7-2 and TRBJ2-4; 8 positions agree with TRBD1. The CDR3 spans 13 residues. Germline assignment: CDR1 SGHTA and CDR2 FQGNSA. The CDR3 here is CASSSGQGYGQYF. Incomplete CDR3 DNA: TGTGCCAGCAGCTCCGGACAGGGCTATGGT.

As regards this clone: The read ends 3 residues shy of where the CDR3 ends; the end is completed using the germline J gene. This rearrangement joins TRBV5-1 to TRBJ2-4; 8 bases match TRBD1. The CDR3 is 14 amino acids. Germline V CDR1 and CDR2: SGHRS, YFSETQ. Unmatched junction bases numbered 6, after V lost 5 bases and J lost 5 bases. The CDR3 sequence is CASRSGTGQNIQYF. The CDR3 bases that were read are TGCGCCAGCAGGTCCGGGACAGGCCAAAACATT.

Comments on this clone: The read is 3 residues too short to cover the CDR3 end, so that end is filled in from the germline J gene. The sample carries other DNA sequences with the same CDR3. This rearrangement joins TRBV20-1 to TRBJ1-3; TRBD1 agrees at 7 bases. V gave up 0 bases and J gave up 4 bases; unmatched junction bases: 3. The CDR3 spans 14 residues. Germline V gives CDR1 DFQATT, CDR2 SNEGSKA (reference sequence). CDR3 DNA (partial): TGCAGTGCTAGAGAGAGGACAGGAGGAAACACC. Translating it yields CSARERTGGNT. The CDR3, in full, reads CSARERTGGNTIYF.

Remarks on this clone: The read terminates 3 residues before the CDR3 end, so the remaining end is supplied by the germline J gene. Other DNA sequences in this sample translate to the same CDR3. The chain couples TRBV20-1 to TRBJ2-3; the match to TRBD2 covers 10 bases. Germline assignment: CDR1 DFQATT and CDR2 SNEGSKA (reference sequence). Germline trimming cut 5 bases from V and 3 bases from J; bases unmatched to any gene: 2. This CDR3 region has 13 residues. CDR3 DNA, as far as it was read: TGCAGTGCTGAGACTAGCGGGACAGATACG. Amino acids: CSAETSGTDT. The full CDR3 reads CSAETSGTDTQYF.

This CDR3 is CASIREREGNEQFF. The CDR3 bases that were read are TGTGCCAGCATCAGGGAACGGGAGGGCAATGAG. The chain recombines TRBV2 with TRBJ2-1, with 8 bases identical to TRBD2. The read comes to an end 3 residues before the CDR3 does, leaving the germline J gene to fill in the end. Trimming cost V 7 bases and J 6 bases; bases outside gene matches: 8. Looked up from germline, CDR1 is SNHLY and CDR2 is FYNNEI. CDR3 length equals 14 residues.

As for this clone: The read terminates 3 residues before the CDR3 end, so the remaining end is supplied by the germline J gene. J is TRBJ1-4 and V is TRBV30; weak D call: TRBD1 (5 bases). This CDR3 region has 13 residues. Germline V lookup: CDR1 GTSNPN, CDR2 SVGIG (reference sequence). Partial CDR3 DNA: TGTGCCTGGAGTGTTAAGGGTACAGGTCTA. The encoded protein is CAWSVKGTGL. The entire CDR3 protein is CAWSVKGTGLLFF.

In regard to this clone: The DNA ends 3 residues before the CDR3 does, and the rest of the CDR3 is filled in from the germline J gene. The chain has TRBV11-3 and TRBJ1-2; D gene unclear. CDR1 SGHNT and CDR2 YENEEA come from the germline V gene. Trimming left V 6 bases short and J 4 bases short, with 12 bases between. The length of the CDR3 is 13 residues. Incomplete CDR3 DNA: TGTGCCAGCAGTCCCGACAACATCTATGGC. Translating it yields CASSPDNIYG. The complete CDR3 reads CASSPDNIYGYTF. The whole variable domain, filled in from reference TRBV11-3 and TRBJ1-2, reads EAGVVQSPRYKIIEKKQPVAFWCNPISGHNTLYWYLQNLGQGPELLIRYENEEAVDDSQLPKDRFSAERLKGVDSTLKIQPAELGDSAVYLCASSPDNIYGYTFGSGTRLTVV.

Comments on this clone: The read ends 3 residues before the CDR3 terminus; that terminus is restored from the germline J gene. The chain has TRBV7-2 and TRBJ1-5; TRBD1 agrees at 8 bases. The CDR3 is 13 amino acids. Looked up from germline, CDR1 is SGHTA and CDR2 is FQGNSA. V lost 5 bases and J lost 7; bases outside the gene matches: 4. The covered CDR3 bases are TGTGCCAGCAGCGGTCAGGGGGCCCAGCCC. Its protein is CASSGQGAQP. The CDR3 as a whole reads CASSGQGAQPQHF. The full variable domain, its missing parts supplied by reference TRBV7-2 and TRBJ1-5, is GAGVSQSPSNKVTEKGKDVELRCDPISGHTALYWYRQSLGQGLEFLIYFQGNSAPDKSGLPSDRFSAERTGGSVSTLTIQRTQQEDSAVYLCASSGQGAQPQHFGDGTRLSIL.

The CDR3 sequence: CASSSLLTAGVETQYF. Incomplete CDR3 DNA: TGTGCCAGTAGTTCTCTCTTGACAGCGGGAGTGGAGACC. This sequence joins TRBV19 and TRBJ2-5; 8 bases agree with TRBD2. The CDR3 end lies 3 residues beyond the end of the read and is filled in from the germline J gene. Per germline, CDR1 LNHDA and CDR2 SQIVND (reference sequence). J gave up 5 bases and V 5 bases, and 13 bases lay outside the gene matches. CDR3 size: 16 residues. Full variable domain (rest looked up from reference TRBV19 and TRBJ2-5): DGGITQSPKYLFRKEGQNVTLSCEQNLNHDAMYWYRQDPGQGLRLIYYSQIVNDFQKGDIAEGYSVSREKKESFPLTVTSAQKNPTAFYLCASSSLLTAGVETQYFGPGTRLLVL.

In regard to this clone: The CDR3 extends 3 residues past the end of the read, so its final part is completed from the germline J gene. The rearrangement uses TRBV18 and TRBJ1-1; unclear D gene. V was trimmed by 2 bases and J by 7 bases, leaving 14 bases between them. The CDR3 has 14 residues. Germline loops: CDR1 KGHSH, CDR2 LQKENI. The DNA read from the CDR3 is TGTGCCAGCTCACCAGGTCAGGTGTCCTATGAA. This gives the protein CASSPGQVSYE. The CDR3 in its entirety is CASSPGQVSYEAFF. Filled out from reference TRBV18 and TRBJ1-1, the complete variable domain reads NAGVMQNPRHLVRRRGQEARLRCSPMKGHSHVYWYRQLPEEGLKFMVYLQKENIIDESGMPKERFSAEFPKEGPSILRIQQVVRGDSAAYFCASSPGQVSYEAFFGQGTRLTVV.

As for this clone: The read halts 3 residues ahead of the CDR3 end, with the missing end drawn from the germline J gene. The gene calls are TRBV18 and TRBJ2-4; 12 nucleotides match TRBD1. This CDR3 contains 15 residues. From germline, CDR1 is KGHSH and CDR2 LQKENI. Partial CDR3 DNA: TGTGCCAGCTCGCAGGAGGGACAGGGGGCTCTGGGT. It is translated as CASSQEGQGALG. The full CDR3 reads CASSQEGQGALGQYF.

Of note for this clone: With the read ending 3 residues before the CDR3 end, the germline J gene is used to fill in that end. This rearrangement joins TRBV19 to TRBJ2-1; the match to TRBD2 covers 13 bases. This CDR3 is built from 16 residues. In germline, CDR1 is LNHDA, CDR2 SQIVND (reference sequence). V gave up 4 bases and J gave up 4 bases; unmatched junction bases: 4. The CDR3 sequence is CASSTLGLAGYNEQFF. The sequenced CDR3 bases are TGTGCCAGTAGTACCCTGGGACTAGCGGGGTACAATGAG.

Regarding this clone: The read is 3 residues too short to cover the CDR3 end, so that end is filled in from the germline J gene. V is TRBV18 and J is TRBJ1-1; D unclear. There are 11 residues in the CDR3. Looked up from germline, CDR1 is KGHSH and CDR2 is LQKENI. Incomplete CDR3 DNA: TGTGCCAGCTCACCAGAACATACG. Translated, it gives CASSPEHT. The entire CDR3 protein reads CASSPEHTAFF.

Remarks on this clone: The read ends 3 residues early relative to the CDR3; the germline J gene fills the gap. This rearrangement joins TRBV7-9 to TRBJ2-1; 9 positions agree with TRBD1. The CDR3 has 15 residues. Germline trimming cut 4 bases from V and 7 bases from J; bases unmatched to any gene: 8. Germline loops: CDR1 SEHNR, CDR2 FQNEAQ (reference sequence). The CDR3 spells CASSSTGGAGNEQFF. The covered CDR3 bases are TGTGCCAGCAGCTCCACAGGGGGCGCTGGGAATGAG.

A note on this clone: The read halts 3 residues ahead of the CDR3 end, with the missing end drawn from the germline J gene. V is TRBV7-2 and J is TRBJ2-7; D is ambiguous. Trimming cost V 4 bases and J 5 bases, with 9 bases left between them. Germline CDR1 and CDR2: SGHTA and FQGNSA. The CDR3 is 12 amino acids. CDR3 bases read: TGTGCCAGCAGCTCCGGTCTCCACGAG. Translating gives CASSSGLHE. The complete CDR3 protein is CASSSGLHEQYF.

Concerning this clone itself: Read coverage stops 3 residues before the CDR3 terminus; the germline J gene supplies the remainder. The V and J genes are TRBV5-1 and TRBJ2-1; 11 bases map to TRBD2. J gave up 9 bases and V 4 bases, and 9 bases lay outside the gene matches. The CDR3 covers 15 residues. Germline CDR1 reads SGHRS; CDR2 reads YFSETQ. CDR3 DNA (partial): TGCGCCAGCAGCGTAGCGGGGGGGCCGATCAGTGAG. This translates into CASSVAGGPISE. The CDR3 reads in full as CASSVAGGPISEQFF.

Of note for this clone: The CDR3 end falls 3 residues outside the read, so it is completed with the germline J gene. The chain is built from TRBV20-1 and TRBJ2-3; weak D call: TRBD2 (6 bases). Germline CDR1 DFQATT, CDR2 SNEGSKA (reference sequence). The CDR3 is 13 residues long. The ends were cut back, 6 bases at V and 1 base at J, with 11 bases in the middle. The DNA read from the CDR3 is TGCAGTGCCCGACTAGGCCGCACAGATACG. It is translated as CSARLGRTDT. The whole CDR3 protein is CSARLGRTDTQYF.

In regard to this clone: The read comes to an end 3 residues before the CDR3 does, leaving the germline J gene to fill in the end. The chain couples TRBV28 to TRBJ2-7; 12 bases fit TRBD2. Unmatched junction bases numbered 9, after V lost 3 bases and J lost 6 bases. This CDR3 contains 16 residues. CDR1 and CDR2 from the germline V gene are MDHEN and SYDVKM. The covered CDR3 bases are TGTGCCAGCAGTTTGTCCGCTAGCGGGAGGGCAGGCGAG. It translates to CASSLSASGRAGE. In full, the CDR3 reads CASSLSASGRAGEQYF. The whole variable domain, filled in from reference TRBV28 and TRBJ2-7, reads DVKVTQSSRYLVKRTGEKVFLECVQDMDHENMFWYRQDPGLGLRLIYFSYDVKMKEKGDIPEGYSVSREKKERFSLILESASTNQTSMYLCASSLSASGRAGEQYFGPGTRLTVT.

A remark on this clone: With the read ending 3 residues before the CDR3 end, the germline J gene is used to fill in that end. The genes are TRBV6-2 or TRBV6-3 and TRBJ2-5, with 9 bases fitting TRBD2. V dropped 4 bases and J dropped 0; count of bases not matched to a gene: 3. This CDR3 is 15 amino acids long. From germline, CDR1 is MNHEY and CDR2 SVGEGT. The sequenced CDR3 bases are TGTGCCAGCAGTTGGCTAGCGGGGAACCAAGAGACC. It yields the protein CASSWLAGNQET. The full CDR3 protein is CASSWLAGNQETQYF.

As regards this clone: Germline is not matched at one junction end, which may reflect a read error. Read sequence stops 3 residues before the CDR3 end, and the germline J gene provides the missing end. Other nucleotide sequences from this sample produce the same CDR3. The chain joins TRBV19 to TRBJ1-3; D unresolved. Germline V gene data show CDR1 as LNHDA and CDR2 as SQIVND (reference sequence). CDR3 length equals 14 residues. Partial CDR3 DNA: TGTGCCAGTAGCCCCGGTGTTGGGCGAAACACG. This gives the protein CASSPGVGRNT. The entire CDR3 sequence reads CASSPGVGRNTIYF.

Remarks on this clone: The read is 3 residues too short to cover the CDR3 end, so that end is filled in from the germline J gene. The chain recombines TRBV7-9 with TRBJ2-2; unclear D gene. V dropped 4 bases and J dropped 6 bases, with 12 bases sitting between them. CDR1 and CDR2 from the germline V gene are SEHNR and FQNEAQ (reference sequence). The CDR3 is 14 residues long. CDR3 sequence reads: CASSSFEGPGELFF. CDR3 DNA, as far as it was read: TGTGCCAGCAGCTCCTTTGAAGGGCCCGGGGAG.

Regarding this clone: The read falls 3 residues short of the CDR3 end, and the missing part is taken from the germline J gene. The chain couples TRBV30 to TRBJ2-1; 7 bases match TRBD2. From germline, CDR1 is GTSNPN and CDR2 SVGIG (reference sequence). CDR3 size: 11 residues. Trimming took 5 bases from V and 9 from J; bases not matched to a gene: 4. The CDR3 loop is CAWAGGTEQFF. The covered CDR3 bases are TGTGCCTGGGCCGGGGGGACTGAG.

With respect to this clone: The CDR3 end falls 3 residues outside the read, so it is completed with the germline J gene. This chain connects TRBV20-1 to TRBJ1-1; 11 bases are a match to TRBD1. From germline, CDR1 is DFQATT and CDR2 SNEGSKA (reference sequence). The CDR3 is 13 residues long. The trim removed 7 bases at V and 3 bases at J, leaving 4 bases unmatched. CDR3: CSVPGQGDTEAFF. CDR3 DNA, as far as it was read: TGCAGTGTTCCGGGACAGGGGGACACTGAA.

Note on this clone: The missing CDR3 end, 3 residues past where the read stops, is filled in from the germline J gene. The chain employs TRBV2 and TRBJ1-2; 7 nucleotides agree with TRBD1. This CDR3 is built from 13 residues. Germline V lookup: CDR1 SNHLY, CDR2 FYNNEI. CDR3 bases read: TGTGCCAGCAGCGACAGGGACTCCTACGAC. Its translation is CASSDRDSYD. Given in full, the CDR3 is CASSDRDSYDYTF.

Regarding this clone: The sequence runs out 3 residues before the end of the CDR3; the remainder is reconstructed from the germline J gene. The V gene is TRBV28, the J gene TRBJ2-7; D may be TRBD1 (7 bases). The CDR3 has 14 residues. Trimming left V 8 bases short and J 3 bases short, with 17 bases between. CDR1 and CDR2 from the germline V gene are MDHEN and SYDVKM. The CDR3 here is CASSTLRGVYEQYF. The sequenced part of the CDR3 DNA is TGTGCCAGCTCCACCCTCAGGGGGGTCTACGAG.